Listed below are T cell receptor beta chains from one sample, sequenced in a study of T-cell reconstitution after alpha-beta-depleted transplantation in children. Via MiXCR, TCRdb re-called the PCR reads, giving one row per CDR3 protein. The table has about 230,000 distinct CDR3 sequences, around 12% seen once; the top ten hold around 2.8%. The sequencing used PBMCs from the stem cell graft donor, collected from the stem cell graft. Receptor source: a human donor who donated a stem cell graft to a child with acute lymphoblastic leukemia. Each CDR3 is given without its conserved first and last residue.

cdr3_aa: ASSLVAGAGSYEQY
cdr3_length: 14
j_call: TRBJ2-7
v_call: TRBV5-1

cdr3_aa: ASSMAATDTQY
cdr3_length: 11
j_call: TRBJ2-3
v_call: TRBV19

cdr3_aa: ASSLMTATRPYEQY
cdr3_length: 14
j_call: TRBJ2-7
v_call: TRBV7-2

cdr3_aa: ASSQDGRTQY
cdr3_length: 10
j_call: TRBJ2-3
v_call: TRBV4-3

cdr3_aa: ASSSPSQGHSYEQY
cdr3_length: 14
j_call: TRBJ2-7
v_call: TRBV6-5

cdr3_aa: ASRAGTGYGYT
cdr3_length: 11
j_call: TRBJ1-2
v_call: TRBV9

cdr3_aa: ASSYPSGRANTGELF
cdr3_length: 15
j_call: TRBJ2-2
v_call: TRBV6-2/TRBV6-3

cdr3_aa: AIMSQGASYNEQF
cdr3_length: 13
j_call: TRBJ2-1
v_call: TRBV10-3

cdr3_aa: ASSRGTGDGNQPQH
cdr3_length: 14
j_call: TRBJ1-5
v_call: TRBV7-9

cdr3_aa: ASSFPGSHTEAF
cdr3_length: 12
j_call: TRBJ1-1
v_call: TRBV12-3/TRBV12-4

cdr3_aa: ASTRTRANTGELF
cdr3_length: 13
j_call: TRBJ2-2
v_call: TRBV19

cdr3_aa: ASRHPGESDEQY
cdr3_length: 12
j_call: TRBJ2-7
v_call: TRBV6-2/TRBV6-3

cdr3_aa: ASSYSTGGPATGELF
cdr3_length: 15
j_call: TRBJ2-2
v_call: TRBV6-5

cdr3_aa: ASSLALHTMGGNTIY
cdr3_length: 15
j_call: TRBJ1-3
v_call: TRBV7-9

cdr3_aa: ASSSASGVKNIQY
cdr3_length: 13
j_call: TRBJ2-4
v_call: TRBV5-1

cdr3_aa: ASSSAAQRAWNTNTQY
cdr3_length: 16
j_call: TRBJ2-3
v_call: TRBV7-2

cdr3_aa: SARELASYNEQF
cdr3_length: 12
j_call: TRBJ2-1
v_call: TRBV20-1

cdr3_aa: ASSTDRSGNTIY
cdr3_length: 12
j_call: TRBJ1-3
v_call: TRBV5-6

cdr3_aa: ASSPLAGPPDEQF
cdr3_length: 13
j_call: TRBJ2-1
v_call: TRBV4-1

cdr3_aa: ASSLVGSYTEAF
cdr3_length: 12
j_call: TRBJ1-1
v_call: TRBV7-2

cdr3_aa: ASSSGGTEAF
cdr3_length: 10
j_call: TRBJ1-1
v_call: TRBV11-3

cdr3_aa: ASSYGSGSGENIQY
cdr3_length: 14
j_call: TRBJ2-4
v_call: TRBV6-5

cdr3_aa: ASSRRRGT
cdr3_length: 8
j_call: TRBJ1-2
v_call: TRBV12-3/TRBV12-4

cdr3_aa: ASSQRTDMNTGELF
cdr3_length: 14
j_call: TRBJ2-2
v_call: TRBV13

cdr3_aa: ASSLENSPATYEQY
cdr3_length: 14
j_call: TRBJ2-7
v_call: TRBV11-2

cdr3_aa: SAPSGRTTPRDEQF
cdr3_length: 14
j_call: TRBJ2-1
v_call: TRBV20-1

cdr3_aa: AISGTSLGTDTQY
cdr3_length: 13
j_call: TRBJ2-3
v_call: TRBV10-3

cdr3_aa: SVEGRGAQY
cdr3_length: 9
j_call: TRBJ2-5
v_call: TRBV29-1

cdr3_aa: SVERSDRGGGYT
cdr3_length: 12
j_call: TRBJ1-2
v_call: TRBV29-1

cdr3_aa: SEATGTGTQY
cdr3_length: 10
j_call: TRBJ2-5
v_call: TRBV29-1

cdr3_aa: ASSPTSGRSLNTGELF
cdr3_length: 16
j_call: TRBJ2-2
v_call: TRBV12-3/TRBV12-4

cdr3_aa: ASSLSQGLETQY
cdr3_length: 12
j_call: TRBJ2-5
v_call: TRBV5-1

cdr3_aa: AWSERLHQPQH
cdr3_length: 11
j_call: TRBJ1-5
v_call: TRBV30

cdr3_aa: ASSSISAINYEQY
cdr3_length: 13
j_call: TRBJ2-7
v_call: TRBV27

cdr3_aa: ASSDGGATDTQY
cdr3_length: 12
j_call: TRBJ2-3
v_call: TRBV6-4

cdr3_aa: SARAGISPNEQF
cdr3_length: 12
j_call: TRBJ2-1
v_call: TRBV20-1

cdr3_aa: SARESGQGAIDTQY
cdr3_length: 14
j_call: TRBJ2-3
v_call: TRBV20-1

cdr3_aa: ASSPGMYSNQPQH
cdr3_length: 13
j_call: TRBJ1-5
v_call: TRBV7-2

cdr3_aa: ASSSRTGVYTEAF
cdr3_length: 13
j_call: TRBJ1-1
v_call: TRBV28

cdr3_aa: ASSPRLAGVLTDTQY
cdr3_length: 15
j_call: TRBJ2-3
v_call: TRBV7-2

cdr3_aa: ASSGQGLMNTEAF
cdr3_length: 13
j_call: TRBJ1-1
v_call: TRBV5-1

cdr3_aa: ASSWTFNGADTQY
cdr3_length: 13
j_call: TRBJ2-3
v_call: TRBV28

cdr3_aa: SVEVGTTQH
cdr3_length: 9
j_call: TRBJ1-5
v_call: TRBV29-1

cdr3_aa: ASSSLDRGPETQY
cdr3_length: 13
j_call: TRBJ2-5
v_call: TRBV7-1

cdr3_aa: SASLGERITDTQY
cdr3_length: 13
j_call: TRBJ2-3
v_call: TRBV20-1

cdr3_aa: ASSLYEGGLSYEQY
cdr3_length: 14
j_call: TRBJ2-7
v_call: TRBV5-1

cdr3_aa: SVEEWQGHGYT
cdr3_length: 11
j_call: TRBJ1-2
v_call: TRBV29-1

cdr3_aa: SAREFGSGPYEQY
cdr3_length: 13
j_call: TRBJ2-7
v_call: TRBV20-1